This TCR beta chain was profiled in a study of blood T cells in healthy people across ages. A second PCR of 7 to 11 cycles used a sample-barcoded 5' primer and a J-beta primer mix. One entry per CDR3 protein, called by TCRdb with MiXCR from the 5' RACE reads. The sample holds about 400,000 distinct CDR3 sequences, about half seen once. The CDR3 length is 16 residues. Germline V gene sequence: CDR1 SGDLS, CDR2 YYNGEE. Of note for this clonotype: Germline and junction disagree at one end, which may indicate a read error.

V is TRBV9 and J is TRBJ2-5, with 9 bases that match TRBD2. The sequence derives from a man aged 55 to 70 in good health. Sequenced input: blood. DNA for the CDR3: TGTGCTAGCAGCGTCAGTAGCGGGAGACCTTACAATGAGCAGTACTTC. This gives the protein CASSVSSGRPYNEQYF.